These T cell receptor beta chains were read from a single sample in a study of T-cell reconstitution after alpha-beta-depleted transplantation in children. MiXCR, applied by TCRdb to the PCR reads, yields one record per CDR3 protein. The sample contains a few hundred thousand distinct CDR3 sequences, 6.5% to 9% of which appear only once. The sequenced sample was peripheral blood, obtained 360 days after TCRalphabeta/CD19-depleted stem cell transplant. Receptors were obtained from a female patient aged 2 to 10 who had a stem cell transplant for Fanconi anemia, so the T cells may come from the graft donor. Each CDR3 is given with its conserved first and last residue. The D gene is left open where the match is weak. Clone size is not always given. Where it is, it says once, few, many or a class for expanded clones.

CDR3 protein: CASSTLSNTEAFF
CDR3 DNA: TGCGCCAGCAGCACCCTATCGAACACTGAAGCTTTCTTT
D gene: NA
V gene: TRBV5-1
clone size: few
J gene: TRBJ1-1

CDR3 protein: CSVEQVGLYGYTF
CDR3 DNA: TGCAGCGTTGAACAGGTGGGCCTATATGGCTACACCTTC
D gene: NA
V gene: TRBV29-1
clone size: many
J gene: TRBJ1-2

CDR3 protein: CASSLGIHQPQHF
CDR3 DNA: TGTGCCAGCAGTTTAGGGATTCATCAGCCCCAGCATTTT
D gene: NA
V gene: TRBV12-3/TRBV12-4
clone size: many
J gene: TRBJ1-5

CDR3 protein: CASSYSAGIHEQYF
CDR3 DNA: TGTGCCAGCAGTTACTCGGCAGGGATCCACGAGCAGTACTTC
D gene: NA
V gene: TRBV6-2/TRBV6-3
clone size: few
J gene: TRBJ2-7

CDR3 protein: CASRIRDRGNTGELFF
CDR3 DNA: TGTGCCAGCAGGATACGGGACAGGGGGAACACCGGGGAGCTGTTTTTT
D gene: TRBD1
V gene: TRBV6-1
clone size: NA
J gene: TRBJ2-2

CDR3 protein: CSQPGLVGDTQYF
CDR3 DNA: TGCAGTCAACCGGGACTAGTAGGAGATACGCAGTATTTT
D gene: TRBD2
V gene: TRBV20-1
clone size: NA
J gene: TRBJ2-3

CDR3 protein: CASSSPGLASIRTDTQYF
CDR3 DNA: TGTGCCAGCAGTTCTCCCGGACTAGCGTCAATCCGCACAGATACGCAGTATTTT
D gene: TRBD2
V gene: TRBV6-2/TRBV6-3
clone size: few
J gene: TRBJ2-3

CDR3 protein: CSAAVLAGSYEQYF
CDR3 DNA: TGCAGTGCCGCTGTACTAGCGGGCTCCTACGAGCAGTACTTC
D gene: TRBD2
V gene: TRBV20-1
clone size: few
J gene: TRBJ2-7

CDR3 protein: CSVVGQGSYNEQFF
CDR3 DNA: TGCAGCGTTGTGGGACAGGGGTCCTACAATGAGCAGTTCTTC
D gene: TRBD1
V gene: TRBV29-1
clone size: many
J gene: TRBJ2-1

CDR3 protein: CASSLALAGGTKETQYF
CDR3 DNA: TGCGCCAGCAGCTTGGCGCTAGCGGGGGGGACTAAAGAGACCCAGTACTTC
D gene: TRBD2
V gene: TRBV5-1
clone size: many
J gene: TRBJ2-5

CDR3 protein: CASRPGSPRGGSYNEQFF
CDR3 DNA: TGTGCCAGCAGACCTGGGTCCCCCCGCGGGGGTTCCTACAATGAGCAGTTCTTC
D gene: TRBD2
V gene: TRBV2
clone size: few
J gene: TRBJ2-1

CDR3 protein: CASSFAGGGTDTQYF
CDR3 DNA: TGTGCCAGCAGCTTCGCGGGGGGTGGGACAGATACGCAGTATTTT
D gene: TRBD2
V gene: TRBV7-8
clone size: many
J gene: TRBJ2-3

CDR3 protein: CAIRSDRNTEAFF
CDR3 DNA: TGTGCCATCAGATCTGACAGGAACACTGAAGCTTTCTTT
D gene: NA
V gene: TRBV10-3
clone size: many
J gene: TRBJ1-1

CDR3 protein: CASSQDIVETQYF
CDR3 DNA: TGTGCCAGCAGCCAAGATATCGTAGAGACCCAGTACTTC
D gene: NA
V gene: TRBV4-2
clone size: many
J gene: TRBJ2-5

CDR3 protein: CASSYRTTGDTQYF
CDR3 DNA: TGTGCCAGCAGTTATCGGACTACGGGTGATACGCAGTATTTT
D gene: NA
V gene: TRBV28
clone size: few
J gene: TRBJ2-3

CDR3 protein: CASRDGVETQYF
CDR3 DNA: TGCGCCAGCAGAGATGGGGTAGAGACCCAGTACTTC
D gene: NA
V gene: TRBV5-1
clone size: few
J gene: TRBJ2-5

CDR3 protein: CSARETLQETQYF
CDR3 DNA: TGCAGTGCTAGAGAGACGCTCCAAGAGACCCAGTACTTC
D gene: NA
V gene: TRBV20-1
clone size: many
J gene: TRBJ2-5